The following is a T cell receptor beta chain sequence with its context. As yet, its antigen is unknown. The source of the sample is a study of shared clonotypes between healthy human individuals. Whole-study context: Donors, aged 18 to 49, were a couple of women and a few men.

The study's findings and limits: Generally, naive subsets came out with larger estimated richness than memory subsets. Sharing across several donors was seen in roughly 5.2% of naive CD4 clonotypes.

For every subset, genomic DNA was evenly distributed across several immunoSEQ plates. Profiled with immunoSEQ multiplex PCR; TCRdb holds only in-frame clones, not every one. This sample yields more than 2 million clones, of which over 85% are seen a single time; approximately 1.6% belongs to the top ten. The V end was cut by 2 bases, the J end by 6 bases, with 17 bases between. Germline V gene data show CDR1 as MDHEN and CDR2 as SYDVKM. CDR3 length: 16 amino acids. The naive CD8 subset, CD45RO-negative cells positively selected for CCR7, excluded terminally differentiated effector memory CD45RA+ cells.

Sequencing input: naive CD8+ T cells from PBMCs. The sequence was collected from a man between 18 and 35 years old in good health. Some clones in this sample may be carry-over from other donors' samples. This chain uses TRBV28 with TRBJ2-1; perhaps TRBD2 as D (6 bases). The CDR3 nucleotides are TGTGCCAGCAGTTTAAGGGGAGGCGGTGCTTCCAATGAGCAGTTCTTC. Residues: CASSLRGGGASNEQFF.